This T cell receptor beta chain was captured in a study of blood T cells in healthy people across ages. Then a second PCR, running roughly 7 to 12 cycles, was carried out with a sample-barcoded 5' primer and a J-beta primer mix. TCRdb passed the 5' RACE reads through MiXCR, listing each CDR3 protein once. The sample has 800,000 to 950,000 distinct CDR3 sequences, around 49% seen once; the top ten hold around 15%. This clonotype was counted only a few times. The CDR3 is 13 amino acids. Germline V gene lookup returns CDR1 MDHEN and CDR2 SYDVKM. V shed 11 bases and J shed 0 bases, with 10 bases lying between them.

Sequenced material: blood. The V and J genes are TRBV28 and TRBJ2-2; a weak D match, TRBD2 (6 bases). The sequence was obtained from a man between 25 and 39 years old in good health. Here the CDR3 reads CASRDTNTGELFF. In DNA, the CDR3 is TGTGCCTCGCGGGATACGAACACCGGGGAGCTGTTTTTT.